What follows describes a single TCR beta chain. The sample is drawn from a study of T cell responses to AZD1222 COVID-19 vaccine. The data were produced by immunoSEQ multiplex PCR, yet TCRdb's version contains in-frame clones alone and is incomplete. The table includes 100,000 or so clones, approximately 90% detected once. The sample here was peripheral blood, taken on day 0 of AZD1222 vaccination. This sequence was found in an adult in good health.

CDR3 loop: CASSREGGGWETQYF. The CDR3 region has the DNA TGTGCCAGCAGTCGAGAGGGGGGCGGATGGGAGACCCAGTACTTC. The chain joins TRBV27 to TRBJ2-5, with D perhaps TRBD1 or TRBD2 (6 bases each). Germline V gene data show CDR1 as MNHEY and CDR2 as SMNVEV (reference sequence). V shed 5 bases and J shed 5 bases, with 18 bases lying between them. The CDR3 covers 15 residues.